This T cell receptor (beta chain) derives from a study of cytomegalovirus exposure and HLA in healthy donors. Study-level results: It was about 150 TCR beta chains that were listed as cytomegalovirus-associated.

Comment on this clone: The antigen is unknown.

Here immunoSEQ multiplex PCR was the method, and the copy in TCRdb shows in-frame clones only, minus some. The data contain some 120,000 clones, 70% to 90% of them singletons. J was trimmed by 3 bases and V by 2 bases; bases with no gene match: 10. The CDR3 is 17 residues long. Germline V gene data show CDR1 as KGHSH and CDR2 as LQKENI. What was sequenced was PBMCs. This receptor was obtained from a young woman in good health and CMV-seronegative. V gene TRBV18 combines with J gene TRBJ2-1; 7 positions match TRBD2. The CDR3 DNA reads as TGTGCCAGCTCACCATCAGTAGCGGGCTTAAGCTACAATGAGCAGTTCTTC. This translates into CASSPSVAGLSYNEQFF.